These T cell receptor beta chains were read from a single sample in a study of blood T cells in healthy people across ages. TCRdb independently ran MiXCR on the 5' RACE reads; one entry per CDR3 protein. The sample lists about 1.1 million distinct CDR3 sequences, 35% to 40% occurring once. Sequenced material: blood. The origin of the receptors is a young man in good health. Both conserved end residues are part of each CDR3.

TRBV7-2	CASSLGTRNIQYF
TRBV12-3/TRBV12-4	CASRFETGTKAFF
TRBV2	CASSEAEGPTEAFF
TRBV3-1	CASSFRDNLAKNIQYF
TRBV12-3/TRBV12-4	CASSLSGGPSTDTQYF
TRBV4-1	CASSQYAPGSSYNEQFF
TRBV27	CASAQGSNNEQFF
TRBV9	CASSGQQGPYGYTF
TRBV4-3	CASSPEANYGYTF
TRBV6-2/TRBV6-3	CASTPGSGPSTDTQYF
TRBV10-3	CAISRGQSETQYF
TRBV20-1	CSAGDPAGPDTQYF
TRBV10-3	CAIKETPNTEAFF
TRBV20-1	CSASLTGGASKTQYF
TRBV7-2	CASSLKGPSAGDIYGYTF
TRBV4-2	CASSQDGNQGNTIYF
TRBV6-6	CASSYSGTAEAFF
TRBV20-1	CSARDFGGVTSEAFF
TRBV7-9	CASSTGTSGSTDTQYF
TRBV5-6	CASSLGLGTGTTGELFF
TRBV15	CATASINSPLHF
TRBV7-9	CASSLRSGSSYNEQFF
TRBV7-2	CASSHPTLGGSPYEQYF
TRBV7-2	CASSLRLEFGGAGNEQFF
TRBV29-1	CSVESKGRVTDTQYF
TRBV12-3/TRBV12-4	CASSLQPAEETQYF
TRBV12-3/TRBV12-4	CASSLGQLSNQPQHF
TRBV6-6	CASSYPTGTGSYNEQYF
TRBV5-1	CASSRSTGTGFLDTEAFF
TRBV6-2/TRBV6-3	CASSYTSGLYSNEQFF
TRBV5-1	CASSLLSGPWMNTEAFF
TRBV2	CASSEAPRVPAGYTF
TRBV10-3	CAISESVPTDTQYF
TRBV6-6	CASSQDRVETQYF
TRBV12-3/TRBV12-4	CASRGGGGYGYTF
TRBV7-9	CTSSQLNQPQHF
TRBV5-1	CASSPEGGGLQETQYF
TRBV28	CASSEPGALHF
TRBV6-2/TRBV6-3	CASRRTGTEYGYTF
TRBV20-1	CSARGGAAVNYGYTF
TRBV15	CATSGTSVSYEQYF
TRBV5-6	CASSLVTGSNTGELFF
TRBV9	CASSMGEADTQYF
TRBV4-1	CASSQSSDRASYEQYF
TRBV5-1	CASSVGTGGSAFF
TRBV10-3	CAISAETRYTEAFF